This T cell receptor (beta chain) was found in a study of T cell changes during pregnancy in multiple sclerosis. The data were produced by immunoSEQ multiplex PCR, yet TCRdb's version contains in-frame clones alone and is incomplete. The table lists tens of thousands of clones, 85% to 95% of them singletons. CDR1 LGHNA and CDR2 YSLEER come from the germline V gene. CDR3 length equals 13 residues. Trimming removed 0 bases from V and 5 bases from J, with 6 bases in between. The receptor's source is a female donor in good health, enrolled as a control in a pregnancy study. The sequencing used peripheral blood, collected in the first trimester of pregnancy. The chain joins TRBV4-3 to TRBJ2-3; D may be TRBD2 (5 bases). CDR3 protein: CASSQEEEDTQYF. CDR3 bases: TGCGCCAGCAGCCAAGAGGAGGAAGATACGCAGTATTTT.